What follows is one T cell receptor (beta chain) and its context. The data belong to a study of blood T cell repertoires in COVID-19. CDR1 is SGHKS and CDR2 is YYEKEE in the germline V gene (reference sequence). This CDR3 spans 12 amino acids. The V and J ends lost 4 bases and 5 bases, in that order; junction bases with no gene match: 2. How the authors handled the data: How many nucleated cells were present was estimated from reference gene primer amplification. Libraries were prepared by immunoSEQ multiplex PCR; TCRdb keeps only in-frame clonotypes and omits some of them. That table supplies the V and J calls and clone size; D and trimming were determined from the DNA. The profile covers 28,000 or so clones, with 88% appearing a single time and less than 9.5% taken by the ten largest.

Specimen: peripheral blood. The J gene is TRBJ1-2, the V gene TRBV5-5; 7 bases agree with TRBD1. This TCR came from a woman in her forties or fifties with active COVID-19. The CDR3 region is CASSDRVYGYTF. The CDR3 nucleotides are TGTGCCAGCAGCGACAGGGTTTATGGCTACACCTTC.